Shown below are 30 T cell receptor beta chains from a single sample sequenced in a study of spatial heterogeneity in lung cancer. TCRdb re-called the 5' RACE reads with MiXCR, one entry per CDR3 protein. Here the sample spans around 100,000 distinct CDR3 sequences, 11% being singletons. As to time point: blood at routine non-recurrence follow-up after resection. The sample here was PBMCs, taken at follow-up. These receptor sequences come from a female donor with early-stage non-small cell lung cancer.

This clonotype was seen ten or more times. The V call is TRBV13, the J call TRBJ2-4; D tentatively reads TRBD1 or TRBD2 (5 bases each). Germline V gene data show CDR1 as PRHDT and CDR2 as FYEKMQ (reference sequence). The CDR3 covers 16 residues. Trimming removed 2 bases at V and 0 bases at J, with 11 bases between. CDR3 amino acids: CASSLRGVLAKNIQYF. The CDR3 nucleotides are TGTGCCAGCAGCTTAAGAGGGGTACTAGCCAAAAACATTCAGTACTTC.

V is TRBV20-1 and J is TRBJ2-3; a weak D match, TRBD1 (5 bases). CDR3 length: 11 residues. V was trimmed by 3 bases and J by 9 bases, leaving 10 bases between them. Germline assignment: CDR1 DFQATT and CDR2 SNEGSKA (reference sequence). This chain's CDR3 is CSASQGLTQYF. CDR3 DNA: TGCAGTGCTAGTCAGGGCTTAACGCAGTATTTT.

The chain recombines TRBV29-1 with TRBJ1-5; D may be TRBD1 (6 bases). Trimming stripped 6 bases from V and 7 bases from J, with 7 bases between. Germline CDR1 SQVTM, CDR2 ANQGSEA. This CDR3 comprises 10 residues. CDR3 DNA sequence: TGCAGCGTAGGACAGCAGCCCCAGCATTTT. It yields the protein CSVGQQPQHF.

The J gene is TRBJ2-2, the V gene TRBV29-1; 8 bases agree with TRBD1. Looked up from germline, CDR1 is SQVTM and CDR2 is ANQGSEA. Germline trimming cut 1 base from V and 5 bases from J; bases unmatched to any gene: 0. The CDR3 length is 13 residues. This chain's CDR3 is CSVEGTGTGELFF. The CDR3, as DNA: TGCAGCGTTGAAGGGACAGGGACCGGGGAGCTGTTTTTT.

V and J are TRBV27 and TRBJ1-2; no clear D. There are 15 residues in the CDR3. Germline V gene data show CDR1 as MNHEY and CDR2 as SMNVEV (reference sequence). Trimming took off 5 bases at V and 2 bases at J, with 15 bases between the two ends. CDR3 DNA: TGTGCCAGCAGTCCAACCCGGACTGGGAACTATGGCTACACCTTC. This gives the protein CASSPTRTGNYGYTF.

This chain joins TRBV5-1 and TRBJ2-1; D might be TRBD1 or TRBD2, each matching 6 bases. With 5 bases removed from V and 7 bases from J, the gap between germline ends came to 22 bases. The CDR3 runs 16 residues. Germline V CDR1 and CDR2: SGHRS, YFSETQ. DNA of the CDR3: TGCGCCAGCAGGCTTACGACCGTGCTAGGGGGGAATGAGCAGTTCTTC. Its translation: CASRLTTVLGGNEQFF.

The chain uses TRBV28 and TRBJ1-4; no firm D call. The CDR3 has 12 residues. Germline V gene lookup returns CDR1 MDHEN and CDR2 SYDVKM. V was pared by 8 bases and J by 7 bases, with 11 bases between. In nucleotides, the CDR3 is TGTGCCAGCCGACCTTGGGGTGAAAAACTGTTTTTT. Translation gives CASRPWGEKLFF.

This clonotype was counted only a few times. V and J are TRBV28 and TRBJ2-7; D is uncertain. CDR3 length: 13 amino acids. Trimming took 6 bases from V and 4 from J, leaving 13 bases between them. Germline V lookup: CDR1 MDHEN, CDR2 SYDVKM. The CDR3: CASRVSLGYEQYF. The CDR3 nucleotides are TGTGCCAGCAGAGTCAGCCTAGGGTACGAGCAGTACTTC. Together with reference TRBV28 and TRBJ2-7, the CDR3 gives the full variable domain: DVKVTQSSRYLVKRTGEKVFLECVQDMDHENMFWYRQDPGLGLRLIYFSYDVKMKEKGDIPEGYSVSREKKERFSLILESASTNQTSMYLCASRVSLGYEQYFGPGTRLTVT.

This chain joins TRBV19 and TRBJ1-1; D gene uncertain. Germline CDR1 and CDR2: LNHDA and SQIVND (reference sequence). Trimming stripped 7 bases from V and 0 bases from J, with 15 bases between. This CDR3 is 15 amino acids long. CDR3 loop: CASTTRRTMNTEAFF. In nucleotides, the CDR3 is TGTGCCAGTACCACCCGACGGACCATGAACACTGAAGCTTTCTTT.

This clonotype was seen a few times. The chain recombines TRBV20-1 with TRBJ2-3; 7 positions agree with TRBD1. CDR1 is DFQATT, CDR2 SNEGSKA, per germline (reference sequence). The junction had 5 bases not matched to a gene; V was cut back by 3 bases and J by 2 bases. There are 14 residues in the CDR3. CDR3 coding DNA: TGCAGTGCTAGGAACAGGGGATTCACAGATACGCAGTATTTT. This encodes CSARNRGFTDTQYF.

This clonotype was recorded a few times. V and J are TRBV30 and TRBJ2-1; D gene unclear. This CDR3 has 14 amino acids. Trimming took off 4 bases at V and 5 bases at J, with 15 bases between the two ends. Germline CDR1 GTSNPN, CDR2 SVGIG (reference sequence). CDR3 amino acids: CAWTTLWINNEQFF. Written as DNA, the CDR3 is TGTGCCTGGACTACCCTATGGATCAACAATGAGCAGTTCTTC.

This clonotype was counted many times. V and J are TRBV18 and TRBJ2-3; possibly TRBD2 for D (5 bases). The CDR3 is 15 amino acids. Germline V lookup: CDR1 KGHSH, CDR2 LQKENI. V shed 0 bases and J shed 5 bases, with 12 bases lying between them. The CDR3 sequence: CASSPPDWRVDTQYF. Here the CDR3 DNA reads TGTGCCAGCTCACCACCGGACTGGCGGGTAGATACGCAGTATTTT. Full variable domain (outside the CDR3, taken from reference TRBV18 and TRBJ2-3): NAGVMQNPRHLVRRRGQEARLRCSPMKGHSHVYWYRQLPEEGLKFMVYLQKENIIDESGMPKERFSAEFPKEGPSILRIQQVVRGDSAAYFCASSPPDWRVDTQYFGPGTRLTVL.

The rearrangement joins TRBV5-8 to TRBJ2-7, with D possibly called TRBD1 or TRBD2 (5 bases each). Germline assignment: CDR1 SGHTS and CDR2 YDEGEE. V lost 1 base and J lost 2, with 10 bases in between. The CDR3 is made up of 14 amino acids. CDR3: CASSLWGSTYEQYF. The CDR3, as DNA: TGTGCCAGCAGCTTGTGGGGGTCAACCTACGAGCAGTACTTC.

This clonotype was seen many times. The rearrangement uses TRBV18 and TRBJ2-1; 8 bases align to TRBD1. The J segment lost 10 bases and the V segment lost 3 bases, leaving 14 bases of the junction unmatched. The CDR3 is 16 residues long. Germline CDR1 is KGHSH and CDR2 is LQKENI. CDR3 nucleotides: TGTGCCAGCTCACCCGCAGGGGGCGAGGGCAGAGACGAGCAGTTCTTC. Its translation is CASSPAGGEGRDEQFF.

The table lists this clonotype with many counts. The chain combines TRBV27 with TRBJ2-7; D may match TRBD1 or TRBD2 (6 bases each). Germline-derived CDR1 and CDR2 are MNHEY and SMNVEV (reference sequence). The ends were cut back, 5 bases at V and 0 bases at J, with 11 bases in the middle. The CDR3 is 14 residues long. CDR3 amino acids: CASSRGVNSYEQYF. As DNA, the CDR3 is TGTGCCAGCAGTAGGGGGGTAAACTCCTACGAGCAGTACTTC.

This chain connects TRBV7-6 to TRBJ2-7, with 8 bases aligning to TRBD2. CDR1 and CDR2 (germline): SGHVS, FNYEAQ. The junction had 8 bases not matched to a gene; V was cut back by 2 bases and J by 5 bases. CDR3 length: 15 amino acids. In nucleotides, the CDR3 is TGTGCCAGCAGCTTAACGACTAGCGTTTCAAACGAGCAGTACTTC. Encoded protein: CASSLTTSVSNEQYF.

This chain joins TRBV28 and TRBJ2-7; no definite D call. The CDR3 extends over 11 amino acids. The V gene's germline CDR1 is MDHEN and CDR2 SYDVKM. With 4 bases removed from V and 2 bases from J, the gap between germline ends came to 3 bases. The CDR3 DNA follows: TGTGCCAGCAGTTCTGCCTACGAGCAGTACGTC. It translates to CASSSAYEQYV.

This clonotype has ten or more counts. This rearrangement joins TRBV4-3 to TRBJ1-1; tentative D call: TRBD1 (6 bases). V was cut by 1 base and J by 4 bases, with 10 bases left in between. The CDR3 is made up of 14 amino acids. The germline V gene encodes CDR1 LGHNA and CDR2 YSLEER. The CDR3 DNA sequence: TGCGCCAGCAGCCAAGTAGAGGGGGGCACTGAAGCTTTCTTT. Its translation: CASSQVEGGTEAFF.

At least ten counts were recorded for this clonotype. V gene TRBV5-6 combines with J gene TRBJ2-1; 7 bases fit TRBD1. V shed 0 bases, J shed 7 bases, and the junction held 7 bases outside the gene matches. Germline-derived CDR1 and CDR2 are SGHDT and YYEEEE. This CDR3 is 15 amino acids long. CDR3 bases: TGTGCCAGCAGCTTGGTCGACAGGGCCCGGAATGAGCAGTTCTTC. As protein: CASSLVDRARNEQFF.

In its sample, this clonotype was seen many times. The rearrangement links TRBV4-2 to TRBJ2-1; D uncertain. The CDR3 contains 14 residues. V lost 0 bases, J lost 3 bases, and 6 bases lay in between. Germline CDR1 reads LGHNA; CDR2 reads YNFKEQ. The CDR3 loop reads CASSQDRHYNEQFF. The CDR3 nucleotides read TGTGCCAGCAGCCAAGATCGTCACTACAATGAGCAGTTCTTC.

The rearrangement joins TRBV11-2 to TRBJ2-5; 9 nucleotides align to TRBD1. Germline loops: CDR1 SGHAT, CDR2 FQNNGV. Germline trimming cut 2 bases from V and 9 bases from J; bases unmatched to any gene: 19. This CDR3 spans 18 amino acids. The CDR3 loop is CASSLPFFQNRGRRPQYF. CDR3 DNA: TGTGCCAGCAGCTTACCATTTTTTCAGAACAGGGGGCGCCGGCCCCAGTACTTC.

The gene calls are TRBV6-6 and TRBJ1-5, with D hard to call. The CDR3 contains 12 residues. Germline values: CDR1 MNHNY, CDR2 SVGAGI (reference sequence). V was pared by 5 bases and J by 5 bases, with 7 bases between. The CDR3 nucleotides are TGTGCCAGCAGTCACGATGATCAGCCCCAGCATTTT. Residues: CASSHDDQPQHF.

The rearrangement joins TRBV28 to TRBJ2-2; 9 bases align to TRBD1. CDR3 length: 17 residues. Per germline, CDR1 MDHEN and CDR2 SYDVKM. With V trimmed by 1 base and J by 0 bases, 3 bases remained unmatched. This chain's CDR3 is CASSLFTGGANTGELFF. The CDR3 DNA reads TGTGCCAGCAGTTTATTTACAGGGGGCGCGAACACCGGGGAGCTGTTTTTT.

At least ten counts were recorded for this clonotype. Here the CDR3 reads CASSFFGEKLFF. DNA for the CDR3: TGTGCCAGCAGTTTCTTTGGTGAAAAACTGTTTTTT. The chain combines TRBV12-3 or TRBV12-4 with TRBJ1-4; no firm D call. CDR3 length equals 12 residues. With 3 bases removed from V and 7 bases from J, the gap between germline ends came to 6 bases.

The CDR3 DNA sequence: TGTGCCAGCACCCTTCAATTGAGGGGCGCCTACAATGAGCAGTTCTTC. This codes for CASTLQLRGAYNEQFF. The chain carries TRBV5-6 and TRBJ2-1; the D call may be TRBD1 or TRBD2 (5 bases each). Looked up from germline, CDR1 is SGHDT and CDR2 is YYEEEE. The CDR3 loop spans 16 amino acids. Trimming cost V 6 bases and J 2 bases, with 18 bases left between them.

This clonotype has just a few counts. J is TRBJ1-2 and V is TRBV20-1; D gene ambiguous. Deletions cut 2 bases from V and 4 bases from J, with 8 bases between. CDR1 is DFQATT and CDR2 is SNEGSKA in the germline V gene (reference sequence). This CDR3 contains 12 residues. CDR3 sequence (DNA): TGCAGTGCTAGACCGGATCCCTATGGCTACACCTTC. It translates to CSARPDPYGYTF.

This clonotype appeared a few times. The gene calls are TRBV2 and TRBJ1-2, with D perhaps TRBD1 (6 bases). Germline V CDR1 and CDR2: SNHLY, FYNNEI. With 4 bases removed from V and 4 bases from J, the gap between germline ends came to 10 bases. This CDR3 has 13 amino acids. The CDR3 sequence: CASSVGGTYGYTF. The CDR3 region has the DNA TGTGCCAGCAGTGTAGGGGGTACCTATGGCTACACCTTC.

This clonotype was picked up many times. J is TRBJ1-5 and V is TRBV5-1, with TRBD1 matching over 8 bases. Germline V gene lookup returns CDR1 SGHRS and CDR2 YFSETQ. The CDR3 length is 15 residues. After removal of 4 bases from V and 3 bases from J, the junction contained 6 bases not matched to a gene. The CDR3 region has the DNA TGCGCCAGCAGCCCAGGGGGCGGATACAATCAGCCCCAGCATTTT. Translating gives CASSPGGGYNQPQHF.

This clonotype has more than one count but fewer than ten. The chain carries TRBV28 and TRBJ2-7, with TRBD2 matching 8 bases. This CDR3 contains 15 residues. Germline V gene sequence: CDR1 MDHEN, CDR2 SYDVKM. The V gene end was trimmed by 4 bases and the J gene end by 6 bases; junction bases not matched to a gene: 11. CDR3 coding DNA: TGTGCCAGCAGTTATGGAGCGGGAGTATTGGCCGAGCAGTACTTC. Its protein is CASSYGAGVLAEQYF.

The genes are TRBV7-3 and TRBJ1-6; no definite D call. Germline CDR1 SGHTA, CDR2 FQGTGA. V shed 2 bases and J shed 7 bases, with 3 bases lying between them. The CDR3 has 12 residues. Written as DNA, the CDR3 is TGTGCCAGCAGCTTAGGCAATTCACCCCTCCACTTT. Amino acids: CASSLGNSPLHF.